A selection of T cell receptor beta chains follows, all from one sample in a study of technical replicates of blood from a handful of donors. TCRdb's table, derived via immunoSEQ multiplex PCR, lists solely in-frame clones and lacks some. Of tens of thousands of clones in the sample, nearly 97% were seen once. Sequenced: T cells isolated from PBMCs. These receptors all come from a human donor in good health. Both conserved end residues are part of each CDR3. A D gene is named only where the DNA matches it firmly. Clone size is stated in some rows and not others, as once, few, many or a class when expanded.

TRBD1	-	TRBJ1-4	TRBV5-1	TGCGCCAGCAGCTTCTCCGGGACAGTGGATGAAAAACTGTTTTTT	CASSFSGTVDEKLFF
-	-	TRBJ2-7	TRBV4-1	TGCGCCAGCAGCCAACTACAGACCGCCTACGAGCAGTACTTC	CASSQLQTAYEQYF
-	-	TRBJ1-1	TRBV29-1	TGCAGCGTCCATCGGTCGGACACTGAAGCTTTCTTT	CSVHRSDTEAFF
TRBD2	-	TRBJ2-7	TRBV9	TGTGCCAGCAGCGTAGCTGAGCGGGGGGGCTACGAGCAGTACTTC	CASSVAERGGYEQYF
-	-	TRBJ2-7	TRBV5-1	TGCGCCAGCAGCTTGGCCAGCTCCTACGAGCAGTACTTC	CASSLASSYEQYF
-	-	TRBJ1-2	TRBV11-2	TGTGCCAGCAGCTTAGGGGAGGGGCGAGGCTACACCTTC	CASSLGEGRGYTF
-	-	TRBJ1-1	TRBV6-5	TGTGCCAGCAGTTACTCGAGCGGTAACAATGAAGCTTTCTTT	CASSYSSGNNEAFF
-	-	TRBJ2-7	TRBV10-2	TGCGCCAGCAGACCGGGACAAAGCTACGAGCAGTACTTC	CASRPGQSYEQYF
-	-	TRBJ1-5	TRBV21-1	TGTGCCAGCAGCTCGGGGGGGACTATCGTTTCCGGACGTCAGCCCCAGCATTTT	CASSSGGTIVSGRQPQHF
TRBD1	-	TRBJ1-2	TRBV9	TGTGCCAGCAGCCTGGAGGCAGGGGGCGTCTATGGCTACACCTTC	CASSLEAGGVYGYTF
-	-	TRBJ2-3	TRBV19	TGTGCCAGTAGTCATTCAGGTCATACGCAGTATTTT	CASSHSGHTQYF
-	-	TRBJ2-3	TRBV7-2	TGTGCCAGCAGCTTTGGTAACTTTTACACAGATACGCAGTATTTT	CASSFGNFYTDTQYF
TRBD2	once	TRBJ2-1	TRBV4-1	TGCGCCAGCAGCCAAGGGGAGACTAGCGGACAGGAGCAGTTCTTC	CASSQGETSGQEQFF
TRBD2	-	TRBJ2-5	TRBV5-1	TGCGCCAGCAGCTTGTCCCCTAGCGGGGGCCAAGAGACCCAGTACTTC	CASSLSPSGGQETQYF
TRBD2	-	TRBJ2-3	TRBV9	TGTGCCAGCAGCCCGACTAGCGGGCGCACAGATACGCAGTATTTT	CASSPTSGRTDTQYF
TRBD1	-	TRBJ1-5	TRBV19	TGTGCCAGTAGTCAAGGGGGCGAGGGCAATCAGCCCCAGCATTTT	CASSQGGEGNQPQHF
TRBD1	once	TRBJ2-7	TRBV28	TGTGCCAGCAATCCGACAGGGGGTGGGCCCTACGAGCAGTACTTC	CASNPTGGGPYEQYF
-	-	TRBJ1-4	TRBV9	TGTGCCAGCAGCGTAGAGGGGATTCTAAATGAAAAACTGTTTTTT	CASSVEGILNEKLFF
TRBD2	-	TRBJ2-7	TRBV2	TGTGCCAGCAGTGAGTTCCCTAGCGGAAACTCCTACGAGCAGTACTTC	CASSEFPSGNSYEQYF
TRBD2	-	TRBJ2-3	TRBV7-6	TGTGCCAGCAGCACTAGCGGGGCAAGCACAGATACGCAGTATTTT	CASSTSGASTDTQYF
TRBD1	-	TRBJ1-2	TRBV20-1	TGCAGTGCTAGGGACAGGGCTGGCTACACCTTC	CSARDRAGYTF
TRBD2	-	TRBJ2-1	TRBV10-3	TGTGCCATCAGTGAGTCGGCTAGCGGGAACTTTCGTGAGCAGTTCTTC	CAISESASGNFREQFF
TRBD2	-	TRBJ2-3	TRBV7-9	TGTGCCAGCAGGCCGAGGACTAGCGTCGCAGATACGCAGTATTTT	CASRPRTSVADTQYF
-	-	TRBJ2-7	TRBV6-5	TGTGCCAGCAGTTCCAGGGGCCGGCGTGGGTACGAGCAGTACTTC	CASSSRGRRGYEQYF
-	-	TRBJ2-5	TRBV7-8	TGTGCCAGCAGCTTAGTTTACGGGATCCAAGAGACCCAGTACTTC	CASSLVYGIQETQYF
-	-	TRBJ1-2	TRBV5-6	TGTGCCAGCAGCTTGGCAGGGCCCGGGGGCTACACCTTC	CASSLAGPGGYTF
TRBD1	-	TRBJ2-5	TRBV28	TGTGCCAGCGGTACAGGGGAACAGACCCAGTACTTC	CASGTGEQTQYF
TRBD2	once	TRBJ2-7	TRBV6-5	TGTGCCAGCAGTTACGACCTAGCGGGCTCCTACGAGCAGTACTTC	CASSYDLAGSYEQYF
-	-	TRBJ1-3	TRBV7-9	TGTGCCGCACGGGCCCAGGAGGTCTCTGGAAACACCATATATTTT	CAARAQEVSGNTIYF
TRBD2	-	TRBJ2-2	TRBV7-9	TGTGCCAGCAGCGAACCGGGACTAGGCACCGGGGAGCTGTTTTTT	CASSEPGLGTGELFF
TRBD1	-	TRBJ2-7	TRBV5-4	TGTGCCAGCAGCTTAACAGGGGGGTACGAGCAGTACTTC	CASSLTGGYEQYF